This T cell receptor beta chain is from a study of blood T cell repertoires in COVID-19. Authors' processing steps: Estimated nucleated cell counts came from reference gene primer amplification. Only in-frame clones appear in the TCRdb table, and some are missing; sequencing was by immunoSEQ multiplex PCR. The V and J calls and clone size were taken over from that table, and D and trimming were inferred from the DNA. The table includes 75,000 to 100,000 clones, about 85% detected once. The CDR3 extends over 16 amino acids. Germline CDR1 LNHNV, CDR2 YYDKDF (reference sequence). V was shortened by 0 bases and J by 1 base, with 9 bases between the two germline ends.

The chain joins TRBV15 to TRBJ2-2; no definite D call. The sequenced sample consisted of peripheral blood. The TCR comes from a man in his 60s with acute or convalescent COVID-19. The chain's CDR3 is CATSRDVQVNTGELFF. Here the CDR3 DNA reads TGTGCCACCAGCAGAGATGTACAAGTGAACACCGGGGAGCTGTTTTTT. Supplemented by reference TRBV15 and TRBJ2-2, the full variable domain reads DAMVIQNPRYQVTQFGKPVTLSCSQTLNHNVMYWYQQKSSQAPKLLFHYYDKDFNNEADTPDNFQSRRPNTSFCFLDIRSPGLGDTAMYLCATSRDVQVNTGELFFGEGSRLTVL.